This TCR beta chain emerged from a study of untreated major depressive disorder. Germline trimming cut 1 base from V and 5 bases from J; bases unmatched to any gene: 5. There are 15 residues in the CDR3. Per the germline V gene, CDR1 is LGHNA and CDR2 is YSLEER. General study findings and limits: TRBV25-01 and TRBV02-01 followed the flow pattern without significance.

This clone is classed as medium-sized (0.01 to 0.1%). The antigen is undetermined. Clones were read by immunoSEQ multiplex PCR, and TCRdb kept only the in-frame ones, dropping some. The sample has some 21,000 clones, around 87% seen once. All participants were of European descent. Donors lacked major illness, comorbidities, regular medication, drug use, or heavy drinking. About 28 ml of peripheral blood was collected per donor. This sequence joins TRBV4-3 and TRBJ1-2, with 9 positions matching TRBD1. This TCR was sampled from a woman in her 30s in good health. The sequencing sample was made of CD4+ T cells from PBMCs. CDR3 protein: CASSQGQGVTYGYTF. The CDR3 nucleotides read TGCGCCAGCAGCCAAGGACAGGGGGTAACATATGGCTACACCTTC.